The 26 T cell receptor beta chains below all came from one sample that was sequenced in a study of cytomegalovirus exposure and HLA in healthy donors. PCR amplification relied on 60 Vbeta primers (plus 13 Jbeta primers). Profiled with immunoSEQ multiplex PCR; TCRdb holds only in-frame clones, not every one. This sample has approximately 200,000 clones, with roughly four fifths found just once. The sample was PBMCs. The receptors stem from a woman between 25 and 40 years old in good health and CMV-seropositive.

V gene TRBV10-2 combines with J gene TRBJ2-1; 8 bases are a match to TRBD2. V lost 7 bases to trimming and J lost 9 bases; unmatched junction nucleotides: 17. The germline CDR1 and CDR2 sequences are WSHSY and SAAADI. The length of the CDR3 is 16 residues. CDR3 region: CASTSGIAGPKGEQFF. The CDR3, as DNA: TGCGCCAGCACGTCCGGGATAGCGGGACCCAAAGGTGAGCAGTTCTTC.

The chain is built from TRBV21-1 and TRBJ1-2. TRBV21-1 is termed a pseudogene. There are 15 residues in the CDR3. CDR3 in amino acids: CASKTRRRPPYGYTF. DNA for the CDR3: TGTGCCAGCAAGACTCGTCGGCGGCCGCCTTATGGCTACACCTTC.

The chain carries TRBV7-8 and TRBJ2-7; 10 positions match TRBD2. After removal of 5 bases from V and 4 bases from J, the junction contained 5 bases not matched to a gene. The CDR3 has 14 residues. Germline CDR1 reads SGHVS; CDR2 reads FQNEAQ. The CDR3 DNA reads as TGTGCCAGCAGCCAGACTAGCGGGTTGTACGAGCAGTACTTC. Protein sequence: CASSQTSGLYEQYF.

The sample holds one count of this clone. The CDR3 DNA reads as TGCAGCGTCGCGGGACAGGCCTACGAGCAGTACTTC. Translated, it gives CSVAGQAYEQYF. The rearrangement links TRBV29-1 to TRBJ2-5; 8 nucleotides agree with TRBD1. With the DNA end fitting TRBJ2-7 better, the J assignment may be wrong. This CDR3 comprises 12 residues. Germline lookup yields CDR1 SQVTM and CDR2 ANQGSEA.

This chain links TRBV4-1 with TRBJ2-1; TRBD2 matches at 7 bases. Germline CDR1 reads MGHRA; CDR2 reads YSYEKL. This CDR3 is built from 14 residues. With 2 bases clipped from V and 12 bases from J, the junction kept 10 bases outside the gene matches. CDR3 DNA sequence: TGCGCCAGCAGCCAACCATGGGAGGGTAAAAGGCAGTTCTTC. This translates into CASSQPWEGKRQFF.

CDR3 sequence: CASSIGGSTFYEQYF. As DNA, the CDR3 is TGTGCCAGTAGTATAGGAGGTAGCACATTCTACGAGCAGTACTTC. This chain links TRBV19 with TRBJ2-7; D gene uncertain. Germline CDR1 reads LNHDA; CDR2 reads SQIVND (reference sequence). Trimming took 1 base from V and 3 from J, leaving 13 bases between them. The CDR3 has 15 amino acids.

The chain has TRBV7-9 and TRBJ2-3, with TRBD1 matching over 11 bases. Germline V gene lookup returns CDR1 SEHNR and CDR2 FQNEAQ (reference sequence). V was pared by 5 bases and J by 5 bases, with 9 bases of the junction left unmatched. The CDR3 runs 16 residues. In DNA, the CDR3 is TGTGCCAGCAGCCCTTCGGGGACAGGGGGGGAAGATACGCAGTATTTT. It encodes CASSPSGTGGEDTQYF.

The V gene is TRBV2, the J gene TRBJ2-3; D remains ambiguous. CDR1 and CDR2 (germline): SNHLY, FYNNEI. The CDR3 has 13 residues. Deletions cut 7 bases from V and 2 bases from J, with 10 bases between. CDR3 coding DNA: TGTGCCAGCACGGCGGAAAACACAGATACGCAGTATTTT. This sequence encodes CASTAENTDTQYF.

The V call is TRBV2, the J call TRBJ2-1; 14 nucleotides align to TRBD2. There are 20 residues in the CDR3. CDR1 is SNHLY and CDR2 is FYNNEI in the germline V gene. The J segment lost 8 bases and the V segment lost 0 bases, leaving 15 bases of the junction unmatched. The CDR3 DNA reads TGTGCCAGCAGTGAAGCGAAGGGACTAGCGGGAGACCCTGTTTTCTATGAGCAGTTCTTC. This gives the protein CASSEAKGLAGDPVFYEQFF.

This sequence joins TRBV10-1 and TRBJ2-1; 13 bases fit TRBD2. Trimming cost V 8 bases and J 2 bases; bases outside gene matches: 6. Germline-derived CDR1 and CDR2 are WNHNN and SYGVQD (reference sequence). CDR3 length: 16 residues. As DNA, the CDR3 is TGCGCCAGCGGGACTAGCGGGAAGGGGGCCTACAATGAGCAGTTCTTC. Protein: CASGTSGKGAYNEQFF.

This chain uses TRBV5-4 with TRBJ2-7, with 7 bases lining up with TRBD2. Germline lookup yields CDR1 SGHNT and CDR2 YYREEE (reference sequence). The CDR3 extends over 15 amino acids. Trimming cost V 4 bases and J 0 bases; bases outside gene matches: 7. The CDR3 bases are TGTGCCAGCAGCCCCGCGGGAGCTCGCTCCTACGAGCAGTACTTC. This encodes CASSPAGARSYEQYF.

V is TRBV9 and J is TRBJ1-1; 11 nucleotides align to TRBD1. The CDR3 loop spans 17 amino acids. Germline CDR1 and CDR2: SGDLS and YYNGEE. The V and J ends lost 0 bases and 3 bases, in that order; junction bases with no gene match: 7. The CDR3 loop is CASSVGTGGEFYTEAFF. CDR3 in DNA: TGTGCCAGCAGCGTAGGGACAGGGGGCGAGTTTTACACTGAAGCTTTCTTT.

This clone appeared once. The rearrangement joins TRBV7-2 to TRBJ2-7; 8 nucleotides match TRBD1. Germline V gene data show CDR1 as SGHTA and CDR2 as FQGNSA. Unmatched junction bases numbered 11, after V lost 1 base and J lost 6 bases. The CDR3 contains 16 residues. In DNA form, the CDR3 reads TGTGCCAGCAGCTTAGGCCAGGGGGCGAGGTCGGCCGAGCAGTACTTC. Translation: CASSLGQGARSAEQYF.

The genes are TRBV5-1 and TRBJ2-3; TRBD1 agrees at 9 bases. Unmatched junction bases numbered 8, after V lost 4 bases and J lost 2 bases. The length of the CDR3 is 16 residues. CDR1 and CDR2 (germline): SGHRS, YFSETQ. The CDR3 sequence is CASSTPGQGVTDTQYF. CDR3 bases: TGCGCCAGCAGCACTCCGGGACAGGGCGTCACAGATACGCAGTATTTT.

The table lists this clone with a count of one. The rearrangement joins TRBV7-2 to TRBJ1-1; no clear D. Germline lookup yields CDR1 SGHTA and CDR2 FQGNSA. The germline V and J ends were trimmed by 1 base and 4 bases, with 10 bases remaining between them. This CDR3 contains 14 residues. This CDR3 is CASSLDPRGTEAFF. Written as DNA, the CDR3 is TGTGCCAGCAGCTTAGATCCCCGGGGCACTGAAGCTTTCTTT.

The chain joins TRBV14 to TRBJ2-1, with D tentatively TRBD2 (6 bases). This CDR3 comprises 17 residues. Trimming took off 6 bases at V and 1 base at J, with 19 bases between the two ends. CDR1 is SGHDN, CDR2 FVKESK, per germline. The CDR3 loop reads CASSRQILSGSYNEQFF. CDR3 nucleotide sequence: TGTGCCAGCAGTCGACAGATTCTTAGCGGATCCTACAATGAGCAGTTCTTC. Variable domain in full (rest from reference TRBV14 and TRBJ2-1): EAGVTQFPSHSVIEKGQTVTLRCDPISGHDNLYWYRRVMGKEIKFLLHFVKESKQDESGMPNNRFLAERTGGTYSTLKVQPAELEDSGVYFCASSRQILSGSYNEQFFGPGTRLTVL.

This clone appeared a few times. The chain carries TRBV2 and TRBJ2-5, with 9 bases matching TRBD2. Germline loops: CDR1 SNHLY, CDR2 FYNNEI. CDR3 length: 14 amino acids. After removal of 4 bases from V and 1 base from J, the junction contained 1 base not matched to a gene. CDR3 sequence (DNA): TGTGCCAGCAGTGTACTAGCGGGCCAAGAGACCCAGTACTTC. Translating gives CASSVLAGQETQYF. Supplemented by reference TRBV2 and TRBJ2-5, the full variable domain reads EPEVTQTPSHQVTQMGQEVILRCVPISNHLYFYWYRQILGQKVEFLVSFYNNEISEKSEIFDDQFSVERPDGSNFTLKIRSTKLEDSAMYFCASSVLAGQETQYFGPGTRLLVL.

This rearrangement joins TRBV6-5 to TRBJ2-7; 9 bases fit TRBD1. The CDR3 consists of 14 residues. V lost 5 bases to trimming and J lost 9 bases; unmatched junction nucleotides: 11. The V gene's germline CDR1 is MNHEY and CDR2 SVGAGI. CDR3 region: CASSQRTGGAVQYF. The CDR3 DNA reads TGTGCCAGCAGTCAACGTACAGGGGGCGCTGTGCAGTACTTC.

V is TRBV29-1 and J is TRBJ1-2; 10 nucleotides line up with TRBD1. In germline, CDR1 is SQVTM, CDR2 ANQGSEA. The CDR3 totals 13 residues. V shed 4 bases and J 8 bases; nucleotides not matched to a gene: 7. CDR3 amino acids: CSVAAGQGEGYTF. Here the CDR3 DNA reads TGCAGCGTTGCAGCAGGACAGGGGGAAGGCTACACCTTC.

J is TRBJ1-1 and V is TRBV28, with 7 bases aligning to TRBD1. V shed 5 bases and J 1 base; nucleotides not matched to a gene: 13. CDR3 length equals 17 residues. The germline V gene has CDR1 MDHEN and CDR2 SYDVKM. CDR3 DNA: TGTGCCAGCAGTCCGGGCACGATGGGACAGACGAACACTGAAGCTTTCTTT. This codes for CASSPGTMGQTNTEAFF.

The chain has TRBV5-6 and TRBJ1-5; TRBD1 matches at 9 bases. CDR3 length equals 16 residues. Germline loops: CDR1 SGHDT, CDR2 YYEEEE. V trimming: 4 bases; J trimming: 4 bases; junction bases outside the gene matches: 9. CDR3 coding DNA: TGTGCCAGCAGCGACGGCTGGGACAGGGTAAATCAGCCCCAGCATTTT. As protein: CASSDGWDRVNQPQHF.

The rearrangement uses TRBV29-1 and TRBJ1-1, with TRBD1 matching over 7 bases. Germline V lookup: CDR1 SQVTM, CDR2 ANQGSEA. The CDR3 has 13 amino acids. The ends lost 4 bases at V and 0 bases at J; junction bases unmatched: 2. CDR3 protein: CSVATGVNTEAFF. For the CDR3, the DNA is TGCAGCGTTGCAACAGGGGTGAACACTGAAGCTTTCTTT.

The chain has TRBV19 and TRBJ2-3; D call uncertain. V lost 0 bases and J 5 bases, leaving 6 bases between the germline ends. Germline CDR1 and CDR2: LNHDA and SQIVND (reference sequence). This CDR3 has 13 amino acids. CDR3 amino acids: CASSIDSRDTQYF. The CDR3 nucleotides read TGTGCCAGTAGTATAGACAGTCGAGATACGCAGTATTTT.

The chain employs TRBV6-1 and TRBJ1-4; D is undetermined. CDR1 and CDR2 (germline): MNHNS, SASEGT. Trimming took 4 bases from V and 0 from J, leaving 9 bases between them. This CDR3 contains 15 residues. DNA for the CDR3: TGTGCCAGCAGTGTTAACATCGCAACTAATGAAAAACTGTTTTTT. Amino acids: CASSVNIATNEKLFF.

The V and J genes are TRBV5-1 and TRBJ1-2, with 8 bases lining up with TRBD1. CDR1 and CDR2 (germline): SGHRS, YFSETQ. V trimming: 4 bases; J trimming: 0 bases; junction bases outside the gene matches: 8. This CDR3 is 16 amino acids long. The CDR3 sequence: CASSRIQGESNYGYTF. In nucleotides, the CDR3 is TGCGCCAGCAGCAGAATACAGGGGGAGTCTAACTATGGCTACACCTTC.

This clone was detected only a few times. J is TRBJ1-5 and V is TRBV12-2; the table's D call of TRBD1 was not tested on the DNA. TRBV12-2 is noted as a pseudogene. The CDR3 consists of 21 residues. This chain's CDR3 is CASRLEVSDLSRQGTGQPQHF. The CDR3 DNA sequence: TGTGCAAGTCGCTTAGAGGTCTCCGATTTATCCCGACAGGGGACGGGTCAGCCCCAGCATTTT.